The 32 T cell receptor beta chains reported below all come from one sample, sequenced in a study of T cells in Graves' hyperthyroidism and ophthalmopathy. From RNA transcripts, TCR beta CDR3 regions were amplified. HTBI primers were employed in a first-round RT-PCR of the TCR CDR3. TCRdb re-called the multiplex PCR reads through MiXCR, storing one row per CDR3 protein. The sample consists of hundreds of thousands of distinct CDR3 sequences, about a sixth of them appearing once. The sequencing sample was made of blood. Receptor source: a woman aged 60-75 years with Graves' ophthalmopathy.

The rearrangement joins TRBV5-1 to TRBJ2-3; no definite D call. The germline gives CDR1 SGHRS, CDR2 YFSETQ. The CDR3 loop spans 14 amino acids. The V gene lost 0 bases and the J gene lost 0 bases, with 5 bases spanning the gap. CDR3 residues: CASSLAWSTDTQYF. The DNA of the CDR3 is TGCGCCAGCAGCTTGGCGTGGAGCACAGATACGCAGTATTTT.

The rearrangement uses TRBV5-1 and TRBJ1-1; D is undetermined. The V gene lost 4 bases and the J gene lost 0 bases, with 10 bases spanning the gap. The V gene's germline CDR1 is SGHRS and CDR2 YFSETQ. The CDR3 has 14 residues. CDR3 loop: CASSRTVMNTEAFF. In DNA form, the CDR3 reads TGCGCCAGCAGCCGGACCGTTATGAACACTGAAGCTTTCTTT.

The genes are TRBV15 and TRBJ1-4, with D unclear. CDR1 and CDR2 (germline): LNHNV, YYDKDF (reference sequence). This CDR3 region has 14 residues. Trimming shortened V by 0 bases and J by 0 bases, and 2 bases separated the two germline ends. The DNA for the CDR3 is TGTGCCACCAGCAGAGACCCAACTAATGAAAAACTGTTTTTT. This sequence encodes CATSRDPTNEKLFF. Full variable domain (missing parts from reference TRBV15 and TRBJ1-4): DAMVIQNPRYQVTQFGKPVTLSCSQTLNHNVMYWYQQKSSQAPKLLFHYYDKDFNNEADTPDNFQSRRPNTSFCFLDIRSPGLGDTAMYLCATSRDPTNEKLFFGSGTQLSVL.

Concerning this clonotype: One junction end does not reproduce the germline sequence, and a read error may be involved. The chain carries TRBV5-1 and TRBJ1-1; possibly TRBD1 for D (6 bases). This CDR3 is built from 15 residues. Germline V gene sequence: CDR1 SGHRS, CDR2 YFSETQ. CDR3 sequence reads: CASSLINQGNAEAFF. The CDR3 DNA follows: TGTGCCAGCAGCTTGATCAACCAGGGGAACGCTGAAGCTTTCTTT.

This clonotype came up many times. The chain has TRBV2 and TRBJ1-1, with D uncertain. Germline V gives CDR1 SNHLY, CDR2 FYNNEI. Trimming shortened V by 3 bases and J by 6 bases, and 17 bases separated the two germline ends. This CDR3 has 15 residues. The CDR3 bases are TGTGCCAGCAGTGATAGTTTCGGTGAGTTCGCTGAAGCTTTCTTT. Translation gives CASSDSFGEFAEAFF.

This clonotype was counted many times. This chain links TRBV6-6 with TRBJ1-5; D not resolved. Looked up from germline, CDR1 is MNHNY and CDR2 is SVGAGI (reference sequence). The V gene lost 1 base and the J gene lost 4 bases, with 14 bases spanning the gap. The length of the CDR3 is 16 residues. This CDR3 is CASSYYRPSGNQPQHF. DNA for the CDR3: TGTGCCAGCAGTTACTACCGACCGAGCGGGAATCAGCCCCAGCATTTT.

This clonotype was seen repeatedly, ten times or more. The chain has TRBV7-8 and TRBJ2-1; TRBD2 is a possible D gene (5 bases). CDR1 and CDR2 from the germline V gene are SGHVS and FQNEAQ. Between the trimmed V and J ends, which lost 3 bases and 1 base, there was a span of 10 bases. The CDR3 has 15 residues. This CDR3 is CASSFSGSSYNEQFF. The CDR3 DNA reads TGTGCCAGCAGCTTCAGCGGTTCTTCCTACAATGAGCAGTTCTTC. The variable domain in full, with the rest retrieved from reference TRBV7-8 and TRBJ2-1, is GAGVSQSPRYKVAKRGQDVALRCDPISGHVSLFWYQQALGQGPEFLTYFQNEAQLDKSGLPSDRFFAERPEGSVSTLKIQRTQQEDSAVYLCASSFSGSSYNEQFFGPGTRLTVL.

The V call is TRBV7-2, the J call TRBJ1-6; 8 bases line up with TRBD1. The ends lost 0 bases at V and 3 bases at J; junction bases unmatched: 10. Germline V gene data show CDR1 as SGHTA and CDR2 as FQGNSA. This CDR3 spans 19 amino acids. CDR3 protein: CASSLAQAKQGVYNSPLHF. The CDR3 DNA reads TGTGCCAGCAGCTTAGCGCAAGCAAAACAGGGGGTCTATAATTCACCCCTCCACTTT.

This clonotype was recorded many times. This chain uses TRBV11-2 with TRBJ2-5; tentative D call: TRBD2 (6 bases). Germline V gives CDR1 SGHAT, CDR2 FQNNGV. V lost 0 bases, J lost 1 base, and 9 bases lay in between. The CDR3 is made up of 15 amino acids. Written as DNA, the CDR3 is TGTGCCAGCAGCTTAGATCTGGGGGGCCAAGAGACCCAGTACTTC. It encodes CASSLDLGGQETQYF.

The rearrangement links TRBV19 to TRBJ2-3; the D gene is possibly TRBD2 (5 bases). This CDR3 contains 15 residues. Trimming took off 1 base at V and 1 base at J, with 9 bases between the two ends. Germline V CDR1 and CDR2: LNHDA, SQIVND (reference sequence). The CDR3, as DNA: TGTGCCAGTAGTATAGGTGGAGGTCGCACAGATACGCAGTATTTT. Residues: CASSIGGGRTDTQYF.

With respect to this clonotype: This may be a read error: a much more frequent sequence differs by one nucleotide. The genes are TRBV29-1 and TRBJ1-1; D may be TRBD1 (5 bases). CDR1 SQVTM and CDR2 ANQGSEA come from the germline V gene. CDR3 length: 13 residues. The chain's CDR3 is CSVFWGADTETFF. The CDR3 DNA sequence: TGCAGCGTATTTTGGGGCGCGGACACTGAAACTTTCTTT.

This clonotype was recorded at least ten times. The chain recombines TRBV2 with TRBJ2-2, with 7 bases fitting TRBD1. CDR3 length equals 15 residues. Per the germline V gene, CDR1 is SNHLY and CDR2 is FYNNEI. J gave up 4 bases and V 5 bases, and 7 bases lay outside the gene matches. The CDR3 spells CASSRVQGSTGELFF. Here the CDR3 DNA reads TGTGCCAGCAGTAGGGTACAGGGGTCCACCGGGGAGCTGTTTTTT.

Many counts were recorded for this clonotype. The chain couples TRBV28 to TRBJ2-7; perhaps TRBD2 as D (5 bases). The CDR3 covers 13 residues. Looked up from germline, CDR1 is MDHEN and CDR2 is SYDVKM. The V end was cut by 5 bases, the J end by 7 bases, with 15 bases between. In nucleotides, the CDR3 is TGTGCCAGCAGTCATCCGGGATCGGGGGAGCAGTACTTC. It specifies CASSHPGSGEQYF.

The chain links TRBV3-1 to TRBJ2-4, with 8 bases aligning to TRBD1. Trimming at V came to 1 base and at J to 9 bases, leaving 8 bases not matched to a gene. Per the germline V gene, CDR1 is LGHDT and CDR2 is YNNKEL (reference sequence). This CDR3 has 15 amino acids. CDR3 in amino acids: CASSQGTGHRPIQYF. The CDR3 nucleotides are TGTGCCAGCAGCCAAGGGACAGGGCACCGCCCCATTCAGTACTTC.

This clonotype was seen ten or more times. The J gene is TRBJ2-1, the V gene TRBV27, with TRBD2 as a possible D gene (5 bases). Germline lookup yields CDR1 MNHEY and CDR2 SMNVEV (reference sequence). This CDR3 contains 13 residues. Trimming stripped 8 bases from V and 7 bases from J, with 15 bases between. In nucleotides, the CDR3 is TGTGCCAGCTTGGAGGCTAATCGTAATGAGCAGTTCTTC. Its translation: CASLEANRNEQFF.

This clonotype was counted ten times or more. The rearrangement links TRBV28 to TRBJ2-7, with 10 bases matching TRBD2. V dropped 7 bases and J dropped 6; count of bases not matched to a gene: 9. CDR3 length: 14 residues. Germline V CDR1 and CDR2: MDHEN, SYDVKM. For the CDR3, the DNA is TGTGCCAGCACGGTAACTAGCGGGATTGGCGAGCAGTACTTC. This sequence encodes CASTVTSGIGEQYF.

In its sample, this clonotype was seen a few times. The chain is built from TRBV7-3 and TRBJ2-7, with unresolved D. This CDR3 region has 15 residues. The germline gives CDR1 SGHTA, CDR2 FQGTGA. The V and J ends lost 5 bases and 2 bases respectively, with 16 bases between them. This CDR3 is CASSPNYGETYEQYF. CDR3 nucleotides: TGTGCCAGCAGCCCCAATTATGGGGAAACCTACGAGCAGTACTTC.

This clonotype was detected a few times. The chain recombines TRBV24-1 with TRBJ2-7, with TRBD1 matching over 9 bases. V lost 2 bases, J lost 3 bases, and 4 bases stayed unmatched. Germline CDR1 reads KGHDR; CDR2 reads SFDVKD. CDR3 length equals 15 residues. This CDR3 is CATSDSGTGYYEQYF. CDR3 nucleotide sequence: TGTGCCACCAGTGATTCCGGGACAGGGTACTACGAGCAGTACTTC.

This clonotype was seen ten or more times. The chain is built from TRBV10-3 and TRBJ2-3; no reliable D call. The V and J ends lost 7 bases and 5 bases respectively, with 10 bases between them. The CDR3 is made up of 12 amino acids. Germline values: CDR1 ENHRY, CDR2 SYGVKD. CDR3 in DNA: TGTGCCATCAAAGGGTCAGGAGATACGCAGTATTTT. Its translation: CAIKGSGDTQYF.

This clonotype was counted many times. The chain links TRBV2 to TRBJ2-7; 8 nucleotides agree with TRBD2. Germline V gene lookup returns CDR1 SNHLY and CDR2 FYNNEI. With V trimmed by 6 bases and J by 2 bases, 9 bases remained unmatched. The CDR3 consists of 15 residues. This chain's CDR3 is CASRGFLAGTYEQYF. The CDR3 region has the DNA TGTGCCAGCAGAGGCTTTTTAGCGGGAACCTACGAGCAGTACTTC.

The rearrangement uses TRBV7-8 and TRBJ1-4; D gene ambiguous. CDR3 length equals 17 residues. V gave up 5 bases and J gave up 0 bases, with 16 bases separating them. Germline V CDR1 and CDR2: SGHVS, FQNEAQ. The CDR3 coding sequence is TGTGCCAGCAGCCCCTTTCGGCTCATGGCAACTAATGAAAAACTGTTTTTT. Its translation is CASSPFRLMATNEKLFF.

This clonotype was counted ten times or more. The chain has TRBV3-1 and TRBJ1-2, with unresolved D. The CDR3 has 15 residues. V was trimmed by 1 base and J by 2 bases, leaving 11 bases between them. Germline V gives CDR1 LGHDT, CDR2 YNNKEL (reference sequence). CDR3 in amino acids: CASSQGLMLNYGYTF. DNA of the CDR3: TGTGCCAGCAGCCAAGGGCTAATGCTCAACTATGGCTACACCTTC.

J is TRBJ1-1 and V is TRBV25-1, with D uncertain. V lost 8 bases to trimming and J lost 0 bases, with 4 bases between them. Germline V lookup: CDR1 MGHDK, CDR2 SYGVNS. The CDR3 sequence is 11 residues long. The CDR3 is CASGLNTEAFF. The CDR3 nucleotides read TGTGCCAGCGGCCTGAACACTGAAGCTTTCTTT.

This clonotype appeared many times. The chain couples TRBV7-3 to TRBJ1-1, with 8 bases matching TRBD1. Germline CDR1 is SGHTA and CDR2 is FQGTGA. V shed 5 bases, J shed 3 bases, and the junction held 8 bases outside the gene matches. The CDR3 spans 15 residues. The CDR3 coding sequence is TGTGCCAGCAGCCCGTCAGGGGGCTCGTACACTGAAGCTTTCTTT. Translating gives CASSPSGGSYTEAFF.

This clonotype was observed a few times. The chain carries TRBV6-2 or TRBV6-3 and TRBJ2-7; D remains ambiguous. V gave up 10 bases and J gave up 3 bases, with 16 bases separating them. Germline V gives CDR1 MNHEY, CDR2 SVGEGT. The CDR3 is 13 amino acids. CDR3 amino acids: CANRTLPLYEQYF. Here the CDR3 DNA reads TGTGCCAACCGAACCTTACCGCTCTACGAGCAGTACTTC.

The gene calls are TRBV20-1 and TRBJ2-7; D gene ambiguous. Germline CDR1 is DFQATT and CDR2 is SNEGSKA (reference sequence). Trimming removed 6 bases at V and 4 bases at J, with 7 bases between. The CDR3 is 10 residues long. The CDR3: CSARRYEQYF. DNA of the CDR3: TGCAGTGCCAGAAGATACGAGCAGTACTTC.

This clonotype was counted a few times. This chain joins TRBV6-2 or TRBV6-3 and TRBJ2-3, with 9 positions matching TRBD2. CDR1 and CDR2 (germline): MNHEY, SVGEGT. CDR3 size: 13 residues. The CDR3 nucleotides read TGTTCGGGCGGGAGGGTCAGCACAGATACGCAGTATTTT. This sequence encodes CSGGRVSTDTQYF.

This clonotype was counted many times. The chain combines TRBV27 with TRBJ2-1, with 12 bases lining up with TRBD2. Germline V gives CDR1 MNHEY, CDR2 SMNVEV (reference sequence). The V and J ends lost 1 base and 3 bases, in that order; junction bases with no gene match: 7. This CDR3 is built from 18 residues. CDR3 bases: TGTGCCAGCAGTTTATGGGGCGGACTAGCGGGGCTCTACAATGAGCAGTTCTTC. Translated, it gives CASSLWGGLAGLYNEQFF.

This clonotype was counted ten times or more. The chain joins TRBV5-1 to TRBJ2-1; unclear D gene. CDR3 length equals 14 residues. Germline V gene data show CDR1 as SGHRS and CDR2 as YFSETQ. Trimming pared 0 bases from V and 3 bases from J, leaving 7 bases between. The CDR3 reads CASSLEDGYNEQFF. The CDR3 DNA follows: TGCGCCAGCAGCTTGGAGGACGGCTACAATGAGCAGTTCTTC.

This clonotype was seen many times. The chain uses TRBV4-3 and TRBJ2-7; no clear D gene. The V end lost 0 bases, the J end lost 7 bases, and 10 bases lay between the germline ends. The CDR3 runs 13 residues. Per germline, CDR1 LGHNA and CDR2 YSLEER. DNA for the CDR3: TGCGCCAGCAGCCAAGAGGGGTGGGAAGAGCAGTACTTC. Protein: CASSQEGWEEQYF.

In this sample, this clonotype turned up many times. CDR3 in DNA: TGCAGTGCTAGGATAAGGGGTTCGAGCAATCAGCCCCAGCATTTT. It is translated as CSARIRGSSNQPQHF. The chain links TRBV20-1 to TRBJ1-5; D may be TRBD1 (5 bases). The CDR3 is 15 amino acids. Germline CDR1 DFQATT, CDR2 SNEGSKA (reference sequence). Trimming stripped 3 bases from V and 1 base from J, with 13 bases between.

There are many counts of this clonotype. In DNA, the CDR3 is TGTGCCAGCAGCTTAGGAACTAGCGGGGGGGCCGACGGGGAGCTGTTTTTT. Translation gives CASSLGTSGGADGELFF. The genes are TRBV7-2 and TRBJ2-2; TRBD2 matches at 13 bases. V shed 1 base and J 7 bases; nucleotides not matched to a gene: 6. The CDR3 runs 17 residues. Germline CDR1 reads SGHTA; CDR2 reads FQGNSA.